One sample yielded the 17 T cell receptor beta chains listed below, sequenced in a study of T cell changes during pregnancy in multiple sclerosis. Assay used: immunoSEQ multiplex PCR; TCRdb lists only in-frame clones, some missing. The table has 35,000 to 45,000 clones, 92% seen once. The sequenced sample consisted of peripheral blood. The receptors were sampled from a female donor with multiple sclerosis, enrolled in a pregnancy study.

The gene calls are TRBV6-5 and TRBJ1-2; weak D call: TRBD1 (6 bases). CDR3 length equals 14 residues. The ends were cut back, 2 bases at V and 2 bases at J, with 9 bases in the middle. The germline CDR1 and CDR2 sequences are MNHEY and SVGAGI. The CDR3 DNA is TGTGCCAGCAGTTACCACAGGGTAAACTATGGCTACACCTTC. It encodes CASSYHRVNYGYTF.

The V and J genes are TRBV7-9 and TRBJ1-1, with a possible D match to TRBD1 (6 bases). CDR1 and CDR2 (germline): SEHNR, FQNEAQ (reference sequence). CDR3 length equals 16 residues. V lost 4 bases to trimming and J lost 7 bases, with 22 bases between them. The CDR3 sequence is CASSSEGGGPGGEAFF. CDR3 sequence (DNA): TGTGCCAGCAGCTCCGAGGGGGGGGGCCCGGGAGGTGAAGCTTTCTTT.

V and J are TRBV5-1 and TRBJ1-2; D gene unclear. The CDR3 is made up of 14 amino acids. Germline-derived CDR1 and CDR2 are SGHRS and YFSETQ. V was trimmed by 0 bases and J by 4 bases, leaving 10 bases between them. The CDR3 spells CASSLDPGSYGYTF. The DNA for the CDR3 is TGCGCCAGCAGCTTGGATCCGGGGAGCTATGGCTACACCTTC. The complete variable domain, with remaining parts taken from reference TRBV5-1 and TRBJ1-2, reads KAGVTQTPRYLIKTRGQQVTLSCSPISGHRSVSWYQQTPGQGLQFLFEYFSETQRNKGNFPGRFSGRQFSNSRSEMNVSTLELGDSALYLCASSLDPGSYGYTFGSGTRLTVV.

The rearrangement links TRBV18 to TRBJ1-1; TRBD1 matches 8 bases. The ends lost 3 bases at V and 6 bases at J; junction bases unmatched: 9. Germline V gene data show CDR1 as KGHSH and CDR2 as LQKENI. The CDR3 runs 15 residues. CDR3 sequence: CASSPSTGEGSEAFF. The CDR3 DNA sequence: TGTGCCAGCTCACCGTCGACAGGGGAAGGGTCTGAAGCTTTCTTT. Based on the CDR3 plus reference TRBV18 and TRBJ1-1, the full variable domain is NAGVMQNPRHLVRRRGQEARLRCSPMKGHSHVYWYRQLPEEGLKFMVYLQKENIIDESGMPKERFSAEFPKEGPSILRIQQVVRGDSAAYFCASSPSTGEGSEAFFGQGTRLTVV.

As DNA, the CDR3 is TGTGCCAGCAGGGCCCGGCTAGCGGGGAGTGATACGCAGTATTTT. Translating it yields CASRARLAGSDTQYF. This rearrangement joins TRBV2 to TRBJ2-3, with 9 positions matching TRBD2. V lost 6 bases, J lost 6 bases, and 10 bases stayed unmatched. Germline V gives CDR1 SNHLY, CDR2 FYNNEI. The CDR3 is 15 amino acids. The whole variable domain, filled in from reference TRBV2 and TRBJ2-3, reads EPEVTQTPSHQVTQMGQEVILRCVPISNHLYFYWYRQILGQKVEFLVSFYNNEISEKSEIFDDQFSVERPDGSNFTLKIRSTKLEDSAMYFCASRARLAGSDTQYFGPGTRLTVL.

The rearrangement uses TRBV7-8 and TRBJ1-5; 10 bases agree with TRBD1. CDR3 length: 15 amino acids. With 5 bases clipped from V and 4 bases from J, the junction kept 5 bases outside the gene matches. Germline loops: CDR1 SGHVS, CDR2 FQNEAQ. Here the CDR3 DNA reads TGTGCCAGCAGCCTAAGGACAGGGGGAAATCAGCCCCAGCATTTT. This codes for CASSLRTGGNQPQHF.

V gene TRBV6-5 combines with J gene TRBJ1-2; 8 bases align to TRBD1. Germline lookup yields CDR1 MNHEY and CDR2 SVGAGI. The CDR3 runs to 15 residues. Trimming at V came to 0 bases and at J to 5 bases, leaving 5 bases not matched to a gene. CDR3 bases: TGTGCCAGCAGTTACTCACAGGGGGTAAATTATGGCTACACCTTC. Protein sequence: CASSYSQGVNYGYTF.

This clone has a single count. The V gene is TRBV7-8, the J gene TRBJ2-7; D is unclear. The CDR3 is 15 amino acids. Germline-derived CDR1 and CDR2 are SGHVS and FQNEAQ. The V end lost 0 bases, the J end lost 0 bases, and 9 bases lay between the germline ends. The CDR3 nucleotides are TGTGCCAGCAGCTTAGCGCCGAGAGTCTCCTACGAGCAGTACTTC. It yields the protein CASSLAPRVSYEQYF.

J is TRBJ2-6 and V is TRBV9; D gene unclear. CDR3 length: 16 residues. The V gene lost 6 bases and the J gene lost 0 bases, with 13 bases spanning the gap. Germline loops: CDR1 SGDLS, CDR2 YYNGEE. The CDR3 loop reads CASMKVRASGANVLTF. CDR3 coding DNA: TGTGCCAGCATGAAGGTCCGGGCCTCTGGGGCCAACGTCCTGACTTTC.

The CDR3 nucleotides are TGTGCCAGCAGCCCGGGGACGGCCCGAGACCAGTACTTC. Protein sequence: CASSPGTARDQYF. This chain joins TRBV5-6 and TRBJ2-5, with D perhaps assigned TRBD1 or TRBD2 (5 bases each). CDR3 length: 13 residues. Germline CDR1 and CDR2: SGHDT and YYEEEE. V lost 4 bases and J lost 10, with 17 bases in between.

The CDR3 sequence: CASSPDTGELFF. In DNA, the CDR3 is TGTGCCAGCAGCCCGGACACCGGGGAGCTGTTTTTT. The genes are TRBV7-9 and TRBJ2-2, with no clear D. V gave up 5 bases and J gave up 3 bases, with 4 bases separating them. CDR1 and CDR2 (germline): SEHNR, FQNEAQ (reference sequence). The CDR3 is 12 amino acids.

The CDR3 region has the DNA TGTGCCAGCAGTGAGGGGCAGCCTGGAAACACCATATATTTT. It translates to CASSEGQPGNTIYF. The chain uses TRBV2 and TRBJ1-3; the D gene is possibly TRBD1 (5 bases). This CDR3 is 14 amino acids long. CDR1 is SNHLY and CDR2 is FYNNEI in the germline V gene. V was pared by 3 bases and J by 2 bases, with 8 bases between.

The rearrangement links TRBV6-6 to TRBJ1-4, with D possibly matching TRBD1 (6 bases). With 6 bases removed from V and 7 bases from J, the gap between germline ends came to 18 bases. This CDR3 spans 15 amino acids. CDR1 and CDR2 (germline): MNHNY, SVGAGI (reference sequence). The DNA of the CDR3 is TGTGCCAGCAGCTCGGGACAATCAAAGTTTGAAAAACTGTTTTTT. Translation gives CASSSGQSKFEKLFF.

The V call is TRBV7-9, the J call TRBJ2-5; D is possibly TRBD2 (5 bases). V lost 1 base and J lost 1, with 7 bases in between. Germline CDR1 is SEHNR and CDR2 is FQNEAQ (reference sequence). There are 14 residues in the CDR3. The CDR3 bases are TGTGCCAGCAGCTTAGTTCGGGGCCAAGAGACCCAGTACTTC. Translated, it gives CASSLVRGQETQYF.

V and J are TRBV4-2 and TRBJ2-7; 15 nucleotides agree with TRBD2. CDR1 and CDR2 from the germline V gene are LGHNA and YNFKEQ. V shed 4 bases and J 5 bases; nucleotides not matched to a gene: 12. The CDR3 totals 18 residues. The CDR3 DNA reads as TGTGCCAGCAGCCTGGGACTAGCGGGAGGCCCGATTGTTCACGAGCAGTACTTC. This translates into CASSLGLAGGPIVHEQYF.

The rearrangement uses TRBV5-1 and TRBJ2-3; TRBD2 matches at 10 bases. Germline values: CDR1 SGHRS, CDR2 YFSETQ. The CDR3 has 15 residues. Trimming at V came to 4 bases and at J to 2 bases, leaving 4 bases not matched to a gene. CDR3 in amino acids: CASSPGTSDTDTQYF. The CDR3 DNA sequence: TGCGCCAGCAGCCCCGGGACTAGCGACACAGATACGCAGTATTTT. The entire variable domain, with the rest obtained from reference TRBV5-1 and TRBJ2-3, is as follows: KAGVTQTPRYLIKTRGQQVTLSCSPISGHRSVSWYQQTPGQGLQFLFEYFSETQRNKGNFPGRFSGRQFSNSRSEMNVSTLELGDSALYLCASSPGTSDTDTQYFGPGTRLTVL.

The rearrangement uses TRBV5-4 and TRBJ2-7, with 8 nucleotides matching TRBD2. The CDR3 is made up of 13 amino acids. The V segment lost 9 bases and the J segment 3 bases; nucleotides outside the gene matches: 8. Germline values: CDR1 SGHNT, CDR2 YYREEE (reference sequence). The CDR3 sequence: CATTGTSDYEQYF. The CDR3 DNA is TGTGCCACCACCGGGACTAGTGACTACGAGCAGTACTTC.